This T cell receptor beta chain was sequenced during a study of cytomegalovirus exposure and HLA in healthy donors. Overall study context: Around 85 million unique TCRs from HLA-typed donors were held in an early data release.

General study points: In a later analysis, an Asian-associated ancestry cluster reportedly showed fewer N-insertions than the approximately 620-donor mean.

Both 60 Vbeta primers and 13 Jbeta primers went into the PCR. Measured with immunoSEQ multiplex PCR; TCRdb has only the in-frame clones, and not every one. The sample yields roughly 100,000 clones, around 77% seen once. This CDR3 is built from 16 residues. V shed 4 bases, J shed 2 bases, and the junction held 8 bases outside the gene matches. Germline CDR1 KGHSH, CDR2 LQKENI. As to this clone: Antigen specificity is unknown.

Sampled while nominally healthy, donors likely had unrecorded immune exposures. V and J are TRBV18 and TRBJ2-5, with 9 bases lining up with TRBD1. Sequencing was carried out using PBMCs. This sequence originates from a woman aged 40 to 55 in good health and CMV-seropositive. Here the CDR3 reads CASSLVPGQGQETQYF. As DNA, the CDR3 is TGTGCCAGCTCACTGGTTCCGGGACAGGGACAAGAGACCCAGTACTTC.